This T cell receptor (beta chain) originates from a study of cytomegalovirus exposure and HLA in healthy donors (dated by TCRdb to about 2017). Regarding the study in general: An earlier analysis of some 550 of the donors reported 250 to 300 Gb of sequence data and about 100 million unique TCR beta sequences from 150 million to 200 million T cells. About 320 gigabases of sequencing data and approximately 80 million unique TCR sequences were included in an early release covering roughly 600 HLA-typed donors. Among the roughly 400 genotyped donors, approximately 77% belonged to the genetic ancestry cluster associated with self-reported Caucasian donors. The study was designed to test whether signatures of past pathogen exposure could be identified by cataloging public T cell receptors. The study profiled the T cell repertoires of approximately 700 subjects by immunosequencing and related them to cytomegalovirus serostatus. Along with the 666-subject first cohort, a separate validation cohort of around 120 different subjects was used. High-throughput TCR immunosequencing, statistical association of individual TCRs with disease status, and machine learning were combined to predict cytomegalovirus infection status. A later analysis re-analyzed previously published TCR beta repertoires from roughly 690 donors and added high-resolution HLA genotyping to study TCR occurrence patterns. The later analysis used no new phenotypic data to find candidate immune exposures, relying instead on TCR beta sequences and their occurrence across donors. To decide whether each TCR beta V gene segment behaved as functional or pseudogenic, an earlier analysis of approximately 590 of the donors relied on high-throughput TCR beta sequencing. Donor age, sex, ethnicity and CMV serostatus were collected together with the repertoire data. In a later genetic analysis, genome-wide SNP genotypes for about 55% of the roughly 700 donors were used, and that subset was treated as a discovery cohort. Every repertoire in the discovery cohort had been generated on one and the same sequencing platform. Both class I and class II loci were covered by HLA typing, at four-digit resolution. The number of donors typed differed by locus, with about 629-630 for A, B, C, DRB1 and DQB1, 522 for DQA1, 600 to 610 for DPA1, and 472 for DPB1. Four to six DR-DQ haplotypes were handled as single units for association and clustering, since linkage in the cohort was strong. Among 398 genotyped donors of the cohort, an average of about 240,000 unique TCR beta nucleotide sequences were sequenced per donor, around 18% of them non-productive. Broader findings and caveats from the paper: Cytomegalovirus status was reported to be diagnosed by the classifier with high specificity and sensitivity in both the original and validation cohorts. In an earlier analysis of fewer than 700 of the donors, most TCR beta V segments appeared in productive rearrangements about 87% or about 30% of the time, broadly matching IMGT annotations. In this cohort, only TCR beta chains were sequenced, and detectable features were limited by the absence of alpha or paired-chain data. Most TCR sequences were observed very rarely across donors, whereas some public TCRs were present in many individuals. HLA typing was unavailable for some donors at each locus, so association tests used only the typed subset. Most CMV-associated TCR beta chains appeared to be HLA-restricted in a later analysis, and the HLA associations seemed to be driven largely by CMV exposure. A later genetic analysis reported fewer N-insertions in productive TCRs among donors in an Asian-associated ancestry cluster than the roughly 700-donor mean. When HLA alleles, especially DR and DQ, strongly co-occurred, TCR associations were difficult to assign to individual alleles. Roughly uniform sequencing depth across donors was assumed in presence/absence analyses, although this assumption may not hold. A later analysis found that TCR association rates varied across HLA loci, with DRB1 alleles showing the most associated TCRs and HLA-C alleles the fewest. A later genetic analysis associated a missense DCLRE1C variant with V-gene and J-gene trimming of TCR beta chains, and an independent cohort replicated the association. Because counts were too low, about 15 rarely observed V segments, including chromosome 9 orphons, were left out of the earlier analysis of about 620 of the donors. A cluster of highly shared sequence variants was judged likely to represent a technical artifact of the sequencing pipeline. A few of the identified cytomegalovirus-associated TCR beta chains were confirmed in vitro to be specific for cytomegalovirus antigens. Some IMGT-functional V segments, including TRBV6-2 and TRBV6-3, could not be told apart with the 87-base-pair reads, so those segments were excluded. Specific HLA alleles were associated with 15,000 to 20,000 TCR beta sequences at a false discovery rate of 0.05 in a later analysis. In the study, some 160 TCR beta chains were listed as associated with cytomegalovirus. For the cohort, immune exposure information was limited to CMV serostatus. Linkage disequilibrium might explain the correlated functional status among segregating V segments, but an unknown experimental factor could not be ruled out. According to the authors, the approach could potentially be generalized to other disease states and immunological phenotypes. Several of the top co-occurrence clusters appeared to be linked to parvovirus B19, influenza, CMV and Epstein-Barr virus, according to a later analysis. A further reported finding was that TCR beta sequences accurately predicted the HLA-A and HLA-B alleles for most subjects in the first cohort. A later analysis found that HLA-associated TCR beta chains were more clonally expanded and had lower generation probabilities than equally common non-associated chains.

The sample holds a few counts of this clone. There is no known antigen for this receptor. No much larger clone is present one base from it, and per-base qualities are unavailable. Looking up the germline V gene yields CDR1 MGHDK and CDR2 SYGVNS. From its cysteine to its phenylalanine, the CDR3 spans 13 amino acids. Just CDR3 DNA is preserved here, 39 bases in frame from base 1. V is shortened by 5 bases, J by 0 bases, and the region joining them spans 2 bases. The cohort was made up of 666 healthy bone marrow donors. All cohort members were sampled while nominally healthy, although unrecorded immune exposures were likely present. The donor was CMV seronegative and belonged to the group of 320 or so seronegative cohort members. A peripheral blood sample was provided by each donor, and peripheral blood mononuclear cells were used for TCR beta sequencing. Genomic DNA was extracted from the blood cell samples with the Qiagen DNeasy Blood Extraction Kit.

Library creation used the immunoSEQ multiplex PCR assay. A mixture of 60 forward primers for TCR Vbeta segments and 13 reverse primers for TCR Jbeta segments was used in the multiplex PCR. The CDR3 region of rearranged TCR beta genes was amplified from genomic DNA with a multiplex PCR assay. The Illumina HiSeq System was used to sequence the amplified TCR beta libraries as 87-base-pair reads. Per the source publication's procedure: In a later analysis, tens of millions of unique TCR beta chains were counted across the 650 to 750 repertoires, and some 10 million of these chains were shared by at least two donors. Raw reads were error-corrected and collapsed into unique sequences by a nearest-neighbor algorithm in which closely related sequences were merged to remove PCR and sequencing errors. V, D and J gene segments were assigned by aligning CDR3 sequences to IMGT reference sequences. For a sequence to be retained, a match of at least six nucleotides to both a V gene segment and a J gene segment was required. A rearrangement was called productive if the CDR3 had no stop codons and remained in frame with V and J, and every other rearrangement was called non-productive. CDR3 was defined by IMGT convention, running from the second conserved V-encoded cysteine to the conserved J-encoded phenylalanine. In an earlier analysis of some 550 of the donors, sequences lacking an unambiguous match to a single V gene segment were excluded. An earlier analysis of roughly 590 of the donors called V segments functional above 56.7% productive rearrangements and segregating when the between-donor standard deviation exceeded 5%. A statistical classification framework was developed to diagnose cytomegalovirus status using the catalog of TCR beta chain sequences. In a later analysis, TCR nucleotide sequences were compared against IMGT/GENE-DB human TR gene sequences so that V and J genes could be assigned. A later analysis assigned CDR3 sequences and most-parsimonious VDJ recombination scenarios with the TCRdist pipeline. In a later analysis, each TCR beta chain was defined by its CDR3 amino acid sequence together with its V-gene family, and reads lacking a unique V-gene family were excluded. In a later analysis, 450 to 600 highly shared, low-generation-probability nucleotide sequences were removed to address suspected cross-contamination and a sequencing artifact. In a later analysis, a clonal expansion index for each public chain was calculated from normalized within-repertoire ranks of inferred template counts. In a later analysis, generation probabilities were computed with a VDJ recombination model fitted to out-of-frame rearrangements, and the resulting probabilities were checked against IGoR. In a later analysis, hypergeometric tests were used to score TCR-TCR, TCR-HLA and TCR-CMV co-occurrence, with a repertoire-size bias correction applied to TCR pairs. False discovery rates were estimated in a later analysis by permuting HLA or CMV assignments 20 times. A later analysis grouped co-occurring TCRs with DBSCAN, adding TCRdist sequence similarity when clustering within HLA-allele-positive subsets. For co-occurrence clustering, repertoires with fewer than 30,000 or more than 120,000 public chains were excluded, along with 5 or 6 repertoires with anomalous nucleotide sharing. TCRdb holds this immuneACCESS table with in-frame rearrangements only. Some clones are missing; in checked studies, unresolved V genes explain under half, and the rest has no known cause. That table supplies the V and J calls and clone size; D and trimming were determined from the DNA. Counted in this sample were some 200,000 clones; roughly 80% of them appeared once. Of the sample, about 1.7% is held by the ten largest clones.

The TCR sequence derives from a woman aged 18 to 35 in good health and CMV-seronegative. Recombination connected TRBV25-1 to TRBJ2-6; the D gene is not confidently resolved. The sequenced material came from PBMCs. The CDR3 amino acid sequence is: CASSYSGANVLTF. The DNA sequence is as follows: TGTGCCAGCAGTTACTCTGGGGCCAACGTCCTGACTTTC.